This TCR beta chain was sequenced in a study of spatial heterogeneity in lung cancer. Study as a whole: Alpha-chain sequences were consistently detected in smaller numbers than beta-chain sequences. A unique TCR and UMI combination showed up more than ten times in raw reads, on average. Points from the study as a whole: Ubiquitous expanded tumor TCRs were observed in blood more at resection than follow-up.

The time point is: sample taken at primary tumor resection. Whole RNA from tumor, nontumor lung or frozen PBMC was sequenced unsorted. Germline V CDR1 and CDR2: MNHEY, SVGEGT. V gave up 3 bases and J gave up 3 bases, with 3 bases separating them. CDR3 length: 11 residues. This clonotype was observed at least ten times. Antigen: not known. TCR cDNA molecules were tagged individually, and each one carried a unique molecular identifier. TCRdb used MiXCR to reprocess the 5' RACE reads, holding one entry per CDR3 protein. The table lists roughly 49,000 distinct CDR3 sequences, 6% to 9% of them singletons. The genes are TRBV6-2 or TRBV6-3 and TRBJ2-7; D is ambiguous. Sequences were derived from PBMCs, sampled at surgery. This TCR came from a female donor with early-stage non-small cell lung cancer. The CDR3 region is CASSYLYEQYF. CDR3 sequence (DNA): TGTGCCAGCAGTTATCTCTACGAGCAGTACTTC.